The 12 T cell receptor beta chains in this list originate from one sample, sequenced in a study of blood T cells in healthy people across ages. It was with a sample-barcoded 5' primer and a J-beta primer mix that a second PCR of roughly 7 to 12 cycles was run. One entry per CDR3 protein, called by TCRdb with MiXCR from the 5' RACE reads. The sample lists 1.8 million or so distinct CDR3 sequences, about 39% occurring once. Input material: blood. These receptor sequences come from a human donor in good health.

This chain links TRBV12-3 or TRBV12-4 with TRBJ1-1; tentative D call: TRBD1 (5 bases). V gave up 1 base and J gave up 4 bases, with 13 bases separating them. CDR3 length equals 15 residues. CDR3 nucleotides: TGTGCCAGCAGTTTAGGTGGGGGAGTGCCCACTGAAGCTTTCTTT. This encodes CASSLGGGVPTEAFF.

The chain combines TRBV30 with TRBJ1-2; D is uncertain. The CDR3 has 14 residues. The V and J ends lost 0 bases and 3 bases respectively, with 11 bases between them. Germline V lookup: CDR1 GTSNPN, CDR2 SVGIG (reference sequence). DNA of the CDR3: TGTGCCTGGAGTGTGGGGATTAGGCACTATGGCTACACCTTC. It encodes CAWSVGIRHYGYTF.

V usage is TRBV6-2 or TRBV6-3 and J usage is TRBJ1-1, with D perhaps matching TRBD1 (6 bases). Germline CDR1 reads MNHEY; CDR2 reads SVGEGT. This CDR3 is built from 15 residues. Trimming took off 4 bases at V and 6 bases at J, with 18 bases between the two ends. The CDR3 region has the DNA TGTGCCAGCAGTTTCGCCCTGACAGGAATATCTGAAGCTTTCTTT. Translated: CASSFALTGISEAFF.

This chain links TRBV5-1 with TRBJ1-2; D is undetermined. Trimming removed 4 bases from V and 1 base from J, with 14 bases in between. CDR3 length: 15 residues. Germline V gives CDR1 SGHRS, CDR2 YFSETQ. This chain's CDR3 is CASSALDGDNYGYTF. CDR3 DNA sequence: TGCGCCAGCAGCGCGCTGGACGGAGATAACTATGGCTACACCTTC.

The chain employs TRBV20-1 and TRBJ1-2, with D maybe TRBD1 (5 bases). There are 14 residues in the CDR3. V was trimmed by 5 bases and J by 4 bases, leaving 17 bases between them. Per the germline V gene, CDR1 is DFQATT and CDR2 is SNEGSKA (reference sequence). CDR3 coding DNA: TGCAGTGCTGGAGTTCAGGGACTGCGCTATGGCTACACCTTC. It is translated as CSAGVQGLRYGYTF.

This clonotype was observed a single time. The rearrangement links TRBV7-2 to TRBJ1-3, with D hard to call. Germline CDR1 is SGHTA and CDR2 is FQGNSA. This CDR3 is built from 12 residues. V shed 11 bases and J shed 3 bases, with 11 bases lying between them. The CDR3 here is CASARVGNTIYF. The CDR3 DNA sequence: TGTGCCTCCGCTAGGGTTGGAAACACCATATATTTT.

About this clonotype itself: Possible read error: a much larger clone is one base away. This chain links TRBV12-3 or TRBV12-4 with TRBJ2-7; TRBD2 might be the D (6 bases). The CDR3 contains 17 residues. The V end was cut by 4 bases, the J end by 0 bases, with 19 bases between. The CDR3 sequence: CASSSWGDVCSSYEQYF. The CDR3 DNA sequence: TGTGCCAGCAGTTCCTGGGGGGACGTTTGTAGCTCCTACGAGCAGTACTTC.

Concerning this clonotype itself: A read error may produce the germline difference seen at one junction end. The V and J genes are TRBV3-1 and TRBJ2-1; D might be TRBD2 (6 bases). The CDR3 has 18 amino acids. CDR1 is LGHDT and CDR2 is YNNKEL in the germline V gene (reference sequence). In DNA, the CDR3 is TGCGCCAGCAGCCAAGTCGGAACTCGGGGGATTGGATACAATGAGCAGTTCTTC. This encodes CASSQVGTRGIGYNEQFF.

The DNA for the CDR3 is TGTGCCAGCAGCAGGGACAGCGCTTTCTACGAGCAGTACTTC. This gives the protein CASSRDSAFYEQYF. The chain combines TRBV5-6 with TRBJ2-5, with TRBD1 identical over 7 bases. Near its end, the DNA agrees better with TRBJ2-7, so the J call may be wrong. Per germline, CDR1 SGHDT and CDR2 YYEEEE. This CDR3 is built from 14 residues.

The V and J genes are TRBV29-1 and TRBJ2-7; D call uncertain. This CDR3 has 14 amino acids. Germline loops: CDR1 SQVTM, CDR2 ANQGSEA. Trimming pared 5 bases from V and 0 bases from J, leaving 14 bases between. In DNA form, the CDR3 reads TGCAGCGTTACTTACAAGTACTTCTCCTACGAGCAGTACTTC. Translating gives CSVTYKYFSYEQYF.

This clonotype was detected only once. V gene TRBV6-2 or TRBV6-3 combines with J gene TRBJ2-7, with a tentative D call TRBD1 (5 bases). The CDR3 has 13 residues. V was pared by 2 bases and J by 6 bases, with 11 bases between. In germline, CDR1 is MNHEY, CDR2 SVGEGT. Written as DNA, the CDR3 is TGTGCCAGCAGTTACGTCAGGGTAAGCGAGCAGTACTTC. Protein product: CASSYVRVSEQYF.

The chain has TRBV9 and TRBJ2-1; TRBD2 matches 7 bases. V lost 4 bases, J lost 5 bases, and 12 bases stayed unmatched. CDR3 size: 16 residues. The V gene's germline CDR1 is SGDLS and CDR2 YYNGEE. CDR3 amino acids: CASSPSSGGVDNEQFF. As DNA, the CDR3 is TGTGCCAGCAGCCCCTCTTCTGGGGGGGTGGACAATGAGCAGTTCTTC.